This T cell receptor beta chain was obtained from a study of blood T cell repertoires in COVID-19. Looking at the study overall: PBMCs, B-cell-depleted T cells, or T cells were the source of the cDNA or gDNA that made up the material.

After removal of 2 bases from V and 6 bases from J, the junction contained 14 bases not matched to a gene. Germline V gives CDR1 SEHNR, CDR2 FQNEAQ (reference sequence). The CDR3 totals 18 residues. The method was immunoSEQ multiplex PCR; TCRdb's version includes in-frame clones alone and lacks a portion of them. In the table there are 100,000 to 150,000 clones, roughly 84% of which are singletons. This clonotype originated in a woman aged 80 or over with acute or convalescent COVID-19. Specimen: peripheral blood. The chain links TRBV7-9 to TRBJ1-2; 11 bases map to TRBD1. CDR3 amino acids: CASSLRTGQGVLLNGYTF. CDR3 sequence (DNA): TGTGCCAGCAGCTTAAGGACGGGACAGGGGGTTTTGTTGAATGGCTACACCTTC.